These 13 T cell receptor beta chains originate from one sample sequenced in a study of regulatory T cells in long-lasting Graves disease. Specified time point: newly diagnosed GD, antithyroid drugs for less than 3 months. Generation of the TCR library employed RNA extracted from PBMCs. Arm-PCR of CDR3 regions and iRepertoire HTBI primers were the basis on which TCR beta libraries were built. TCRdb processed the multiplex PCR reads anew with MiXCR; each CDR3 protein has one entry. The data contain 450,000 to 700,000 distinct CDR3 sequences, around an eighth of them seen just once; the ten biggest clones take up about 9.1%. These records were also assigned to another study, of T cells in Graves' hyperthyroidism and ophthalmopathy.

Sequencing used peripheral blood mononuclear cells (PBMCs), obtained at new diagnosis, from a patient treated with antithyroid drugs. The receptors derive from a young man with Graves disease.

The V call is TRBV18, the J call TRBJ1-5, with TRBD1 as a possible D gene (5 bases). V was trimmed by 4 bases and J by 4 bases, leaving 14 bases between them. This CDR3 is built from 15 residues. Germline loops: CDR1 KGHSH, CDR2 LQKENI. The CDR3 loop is CASSHRDGGNQPQHF. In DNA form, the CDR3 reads TGTGCCAGCTCACACCGGGACGGTGGGAATCAGCCCCAGCATTTT.

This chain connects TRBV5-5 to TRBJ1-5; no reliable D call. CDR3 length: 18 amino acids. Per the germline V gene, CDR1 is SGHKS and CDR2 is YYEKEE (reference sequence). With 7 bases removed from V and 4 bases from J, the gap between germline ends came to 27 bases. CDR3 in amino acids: CASPSPARSSALNQPQHF. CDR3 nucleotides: TGTGCCAGCCCCTCCCCCGCTCGGTCGTCCGCCCTTAATCAGCCCCAGCATTTT.

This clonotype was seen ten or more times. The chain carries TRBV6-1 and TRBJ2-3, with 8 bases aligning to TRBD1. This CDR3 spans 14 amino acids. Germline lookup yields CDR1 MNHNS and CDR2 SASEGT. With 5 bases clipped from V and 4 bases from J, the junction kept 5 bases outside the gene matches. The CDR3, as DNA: TGTGCCAGCAGTCGAACAGGGGGGTCAGATACGCAGTATTTT. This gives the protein CASSRTGGSDTQYF.

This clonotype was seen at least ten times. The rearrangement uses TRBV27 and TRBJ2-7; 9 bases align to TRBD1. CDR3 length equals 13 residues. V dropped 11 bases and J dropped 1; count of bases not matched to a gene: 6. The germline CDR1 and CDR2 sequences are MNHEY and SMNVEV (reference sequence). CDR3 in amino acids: CAAGTGYSYEQYF. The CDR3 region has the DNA TGTGCCGCCGGGACAGGGTATTCCTACGAGCAGTACTTC.

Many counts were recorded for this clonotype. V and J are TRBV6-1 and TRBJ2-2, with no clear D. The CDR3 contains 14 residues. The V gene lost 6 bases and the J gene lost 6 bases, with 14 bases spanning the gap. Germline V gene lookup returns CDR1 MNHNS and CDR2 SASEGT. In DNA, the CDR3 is TGTGCCAGCAGCCCGCGGCTTGCGCCCGGGGAGCTGTTTTTT. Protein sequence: CASSPRLAPGELFF.

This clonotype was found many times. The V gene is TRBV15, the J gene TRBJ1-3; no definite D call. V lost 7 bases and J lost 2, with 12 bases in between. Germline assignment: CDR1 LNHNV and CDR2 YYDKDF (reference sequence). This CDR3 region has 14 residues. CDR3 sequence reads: CATNPGLAGNTIYF. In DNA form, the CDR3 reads TGTGCCACCAACCCGGGGTTAGCTGGAAACACCATATATTTT.

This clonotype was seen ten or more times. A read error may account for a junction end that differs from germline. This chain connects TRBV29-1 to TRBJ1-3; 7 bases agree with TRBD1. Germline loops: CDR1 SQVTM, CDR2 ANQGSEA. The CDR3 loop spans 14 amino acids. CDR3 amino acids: CSVEDRDSGNTIYF. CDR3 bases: TGCAGCGTGGAAGACAGGGACTCTGGAAACACCATATATTTT.

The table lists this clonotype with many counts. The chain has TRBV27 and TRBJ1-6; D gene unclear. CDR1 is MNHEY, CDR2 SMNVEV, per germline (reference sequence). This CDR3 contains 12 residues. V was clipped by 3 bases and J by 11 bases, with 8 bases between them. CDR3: CASSFAGAPLHF. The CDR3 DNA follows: TGTGCCAGCAGTTTCGCTGGGGCACCCCTCCACTTT.

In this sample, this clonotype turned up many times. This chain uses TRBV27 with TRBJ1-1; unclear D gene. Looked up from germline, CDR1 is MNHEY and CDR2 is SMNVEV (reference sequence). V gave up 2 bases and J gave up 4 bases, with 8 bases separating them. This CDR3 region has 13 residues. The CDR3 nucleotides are TGTGCCAGCAGTTTAACCCTGCCCACTGAAGCTTTCTTT. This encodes CASSLTLPTEAFF.

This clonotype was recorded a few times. The CDR3 sequence is CASRNLAPASTDTQYF. The CDR3 DNA is TGTGCCAGCAGAAATCTAGCCCCAGCTAGCACAGATACGCAGTATTTT. The chain carries TRBV6-1 and TRBJ2-3; tentatively, D is TRBD2 (5 bases). The CDR3 covers 16 residues. The germline V and J ends were trimmed by 6 bases and 0 bases, with 16 bases remaining between them. Germline CDR1 MNHNS, CDR2 SASEGT.

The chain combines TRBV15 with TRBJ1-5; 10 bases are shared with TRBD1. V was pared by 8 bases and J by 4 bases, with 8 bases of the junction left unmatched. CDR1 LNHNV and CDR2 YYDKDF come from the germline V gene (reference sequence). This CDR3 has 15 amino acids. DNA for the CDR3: TGTGCCACCGGCCGAAGGGGACAGGGGAATCAGCCCCAGCATTTT. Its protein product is CATGRRGQGNQPQHF.

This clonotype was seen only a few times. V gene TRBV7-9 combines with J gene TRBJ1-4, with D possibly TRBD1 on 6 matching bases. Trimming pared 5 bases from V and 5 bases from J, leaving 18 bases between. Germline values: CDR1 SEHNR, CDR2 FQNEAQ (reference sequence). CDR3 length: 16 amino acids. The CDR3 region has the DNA TGTGCCAGCAGCCCTTTTTCCGTCCAGGGGAATGAAAAACTGTTTTTT. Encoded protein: CASSPFSVQGNEKLFF.

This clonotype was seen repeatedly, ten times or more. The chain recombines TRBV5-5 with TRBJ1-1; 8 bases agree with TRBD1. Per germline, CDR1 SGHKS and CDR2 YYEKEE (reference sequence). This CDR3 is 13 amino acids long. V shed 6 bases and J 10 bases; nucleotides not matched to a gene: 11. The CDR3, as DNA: TGTGCCAGCAACCTAGGACAGGGAGGTGGAGCTTTCTTT. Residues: CASNLGQGGGAFF.